Listed below are T cell receptor beta chains from one sample, sequenced in a study of shared clonotypes between healthy human individuals. Only in-frame clones appear in the TCRdb table, and some are missing; sequencing was by immunoSEQ multiplex PCR. The sample contains around 600,000 clones, approximately 95% of which appear only once. Sequencing was carried out using naive CD8+ T cells sorted from blood. The receptors stem from a woman aged 25 to 39 in good health. Each CDR3 is given with its conserved first and last residue. Fields, in order: V gene, clone size, D gene, J gene, CDR3 DNA, CDR3 protein. D genes are given only for firm matches. Size is omitted from some rows. Given values are once, few, many or a class for expanded clones.

>TRBV2|NA|NA|TRBJ1-2
TGTGCCAGCAGTGAACTGGCAGTAGCTAACTATGGCTACACCTTC
CASSELAVANYGYTF
>TRBV7-2|NA|TRBD1|TRBJ1-1
TGTGCCAGCAGCTTAGTGTCCAGGGGGCTTAACACTGAAGCTTTCTTT
CASSLVSRGLNTEAFF
>TRBV7-9|NA|TRBD2|TRBJ2-7
TGTGCCAGCAGCCCGATAGCGGGAGACGGCGAGCAGTACTTC
CASSPIAGDGEQYF
>TRBV4-1|NA|NA|TRBJ1-5
TGCGCCAGCAGCCAGGGGGTGGGCAATCAGCCCCAGCATTTT
CASSQGVGNQPQHF
>TRBV28|NA|NA|TRBJ2-3
TGTGCCAGCAGTTTACCTAAGCCCAGGGTCCTTAGCACAGATACGCAGTATTTT
CASSLPKPRVLSTDTQYF
>TRBV6-5|once|NA|TRBJ2-2
TGTGCCAGCAGGGGGGCCCTCTCTGGCGGGGAGCTGTTTTTT
CASRGALSGGELFF
>TRBV28|NA|TRBD1|TRBJ1-5
TGTGCCAGCAGTTCCGGACAGGGATATAGCAATCAGCCCCAGCATTTT
CASSSGQGYSNQPQHF
>TRBV28|NA|TRBD2|TRBJ2-7
TGTGCCAGCAGTTTGGGGACTAGCGGGAGCATAGGATCCTACGAGCAGTACTTC
CASSLGTSGSIGSYEQYF
>TRBV7-6|NA|TRBD1|TRBJ1-5
TGTGCCAGCAGCCCGGGGACAGCTTGGGGCAATCAGCCCCAGCATTTT
CASSPGTAWGNQPQHF
>TRBV2|NA|TRBD1|TRBJ1-1
TGTGCCAGCAGACAGGGGGCTGCCACTGAAGCTTTCTTT
CASRQGAATEAFF